Following are 18 T cell receptor beta chains from one sample sequenced in a study of cytomegalovirus exposure and HLA in healthy donors (TCRdb year 2017). The library was built by means of the immunoSEQ multiplex PCR assay. For the multiplex PCR, a mixture combining 60 forward primers for TCR Vbeta segments and 13 reverse primers for TCR Jbeta segments was used. Entries here come from immuneACCESS through TCRdb and include only in-frame sequences with V and J called. Some clones fail to appear in such tables; in the studies checked, an unresolved V gene covers under half of the shortfall, and the cause of the remainder is unknown. This sample gives tens of thousands of clones in total; around nine tenths of them show up just once. Of the sample, less than 3.5% is held by the ten largest clones. What was sequenced was PBMCs. The receptor source for this set is a woman aged 18-29 years in good health and CMV-seronegative.

The chain has TRBV5-1 and TRBJ2-1; 12 nucleotides match TRBD2. The length of the CDR3 is 15 residues. With 4 bases clipped from V and 8 bases from J, the junction kept 7 bases outside the gene matches. The germline CDR1 and CDR2 sequences are SGHRS and YFSETQ. The CDR3 reads CASSTLAGGTDEQFF. Here the CDR3 DNA reads TGCGCCAGCAGCACACTAGCGGGAGGTACGGATGAGCAGTTCTTC.

The chain combines TRBV11-2 with TRBJ1-1; D ambiguous. Germline lookup yields CDR1 SGHAT and CDR2 FQNNGV. This CDR3 contains 16 residues. V lost 1 base to trimming and J lost 7 bases, with 19 bases between them. In DNA, the CDR3 is TGTGCCAGCAGCTTAGCCGTAGGTACACCCCGGGGTGAAGCTTTCTTT. It encodes CASSLAVGTPRGEAFF.

The chain carries TRBV7-8 and TRBJ2-3; 12 bases map to TRBD2. V was pared by 2 bases and J by 0 bases, with 6 bases of the junction left unmatched. The V gene's germline CDR1 is SGHVS and CDR2 FQNEAQ. The CDR3 extends over 18 amino acids. The DNA for the CDR3 is TGTGCCAGCAGCTTAAACCTAGCGGGAGGGATTAGCACAGATACGCAGTATTTT. This sequence encodes CASSLNLAGGISTDTQYF.

The gene calls are TRBV19 and TRBJ2-2, with a weak D call TRBD1 (5 bases). The CDR3 extends over 15 amino acids. The V gene lost 8 bases and the J gene lost 5 bases, with 18 bases spanning the gap. Germline lookup yields CDR1 LNHDA and CDR2 SQIVND (reference sequence). The CDR3 here is CASLPMTVSTGELFF. The CDR3 bases are TGTGCCAGTCTTCCCATGACAGTATCAACCGGGGAGCTGTTTTTT.

The chain uses TRBV4-1 and TRBJ1-2; D is undetermined. The ends were cut back, 2 bases at V and 0 bases at J, with 7 bases in the middle. This CDR3 contains 14 residues. CDR1 and CDR2 (germline): MGHRA, YSYEKL. This chain's CDR3 is CASSQQITNYGYTF. The CDR3 bases are TGCGCCAGCAGCCAACAGATCACTAACTATGGCTACACCTTC.

V usage is TRBV27 and J usage is TRBJ2-7, with 8 bases identical to TRBD2. Germline CDR1 and CDR2: MNHEY and SMNVEV (reference sequence). Trimming took 5 bases from V and 1 from J; bases not matched to a gene: 4. The CDR3 has 14 amino acids. The CDR3 coding sequence is TGTGCCAGCAGTCCGACTAGCGAGTCCTACGAGCAGTACTTC. Translated, it gives CASSPTSESYEQYF.

This sequence joins TRBV30 and TRBJ2-5; TRBD1 matches 9 bases. The CDR3 spans 14 residues. The junction had 2 bases not matched to a gene; V was cut back by 1 base and J by 2 bases. The germline V gene encodes CDR1 GTSNPN and CDR2 SVGIG (reference sequence). In DNA form, the CDR3 reads TGTGCCTGGAGTGCCGACAGGGGGCAAGAGACCCAGTACTTC. Encoded protein: CAWSADRGQETQYF.

This clone has a handful of counts. The chain recombines TRBV7-9 with TRBJ2-7, with D possibly matching TRBD1 (5 bases). The germline CDR1 and CDR2 sequences are SEHNR and FQNEAQ (reference sequence). The CDR3 contains 14 residues. V was clipped by 1 base and J by 5 bases, with 12 bases between them. DNA of the CDR3: TGTGCCAGCAGCTTAGATGGGGCTGCCCACGAGCAGTACTTC. It translates to CASSLDGAAHEQYF.

The rearrangement uses TRBV4-3 and TRBJ2-1, with D possibly being TRBD2 (6 bases). V was trimmed by 6 bases and J by 0 bases, leaving 12 bases between them. Germline V CDR1 and CDR2: LGHNA, YSLEER. CDR3 length: 15 amino acids. CDR3: CASSDDGSSYNEQFF. The DNA of the CDR3 is TGCGCCAGCAGTGACGACGGGAGCTCCTACAATGAGCAGTTCTTC.

The chain couples TRBV5-8 to TRBJ2-5, with 7 bases that match TRBD2. The CDR3 consists of 13 residues. V shed 4 bases, J shed 2 bases, and the junction held 2 bases outside the gene matches. CDR1 and CDR2 (germline): SGHTS, YDEGEE. The DNA for the CDR3 is TGTGCCAGCAGCACTAGCGTACAAGAGACCCAGTACTTC. Amino acids: CASSTSVQETQYF.

The chain joins TRBV6-5 to TRBJ1-2, with TRBD1 as a possible D gene (5 bases). V was cut by 2 bases and J by 0 bases, with 10 bases left in between. Per germline, CDR1 MNHEY and CDR2 SVGAGI. This CDR3 is built from 15 residues. CDR3 protein: CASSYQGGPNYGYTF. DNA for the CDR3: TGTGCCAGCAGTTACCAGGGTGGGCCTAACTATGGCTACACCTTC.

The J gene is TRBJ2-7, the V gene TRBV6-5; D perhaps matches TRBD1 (8 bases). Germline CDR1 reads MNHEY; CDR2 reads SVGAGI. The CDR3 totals 15 residues. V lost 4 bases and J lost 5, with 18 bases in between. The DNA of the CDR3 is TGTGCCAGCAGTTCCCCCCGACAGGGGACTAACGAGCAGTACTTC. This encodes CASSSPRQGTNEQYF.

V usage is TRBV5-8 and J usage is TRBJ2-5; 9 bases are a match to TRBD2. The CDR3 totals 17 residues. Losses at the gene ends were 1 base for V and 5 bases for J; bases not matched to a gene: 12. The germline V gene encodes CDR1 SGHTS and CDR2 YDEGEE. The CDR3 sequence is CASSLTGLAGVGETQYF. CDR3 nucleotides: TGTGCCAGCAGCTTGACCGGTTTAGCGGGAGTAGGTGAGACCCAGTACTTC.

V usage is TRBV7-6 and J usage is TRBJ1-2, with 8 bases identical to TRBD1. The germline CDR1 and CDR2 sequences are SGHVS and FNYEAQ. Trimming removed 5 bases from V and 3 bases from J; junction bases left unmatched: 11. The CDR3 runs to 16 residues. The CDR3 DNA reads TGTGCCAGCAGCCCACTCCCCGGACAGGGCCACTATGGCTACACCTTC. This codes for CASSPLPGQGHYGYTF.

The rearrangement links TRBV7-3 to TRBJ2-5; 9 positions agree with TRBD1. J was trimmed by 5 bases and V by 1 base; bases with no gene match: 5. The CDR3 covers 15 residues. Germline V CDR1 and CDR2: SGHTA, FQGTGA. In DNA form, the CDR3 reads TGTGCCAGCAGCTTAAGATACGACAGGGGGGAGACCCAGTACTTC. Translation gives CASSLRYDRGETQYF.

This clone turned up a few times. Written as DNA, the CDR3 is TGTGCCAGCAGCGTAGAATGGGAAGGGGATGGCTACACCTTC. It specifies CASSVEWEGDGYTF. The V and J genes are TRBV9 and TRBJ1-2; tentative D call: TRBD1 (5 bases). V was clipped by 0 bases and J by 6 bases, with 12 bases between them. CDR1 SGDLS and CDR2 YYNGEE come from the germline V gene. The CDR3 runs to 14 residues.

V is TRBV28 and J is TRBJ1-4; TRBD1 agrees at 7 bases. Unmatched junction bases numbered 6, after V lost 8 bases and J lost 6 bases. From germline, CDR1 is MDHEN and CDR2 SYDVKM. The CDR3 contains 13 residues. CDR3 amino acids: CASRGQRYEKLFF. CDR3 nucleotides: TGTGCCAGCCGGGGACAGAGATATGAAAAACTGTTTTTT.

The V call is TRBV11-1, the J call TRBJ2-5, with D possibly being TRBD2 (5 bases). CDR3 length equals 15 residues. V was pared by 2 bases and J by 1 base, with 11 bases between. CDR1 SGHAT and CDR2 FQDESV come from the germline V gene (reference sequence). As DNA, the CDR3 is TGTGCCAGCAGCTTACGGAGGAGACTCCAAGAGACCCAGTACTTC. It encodes CASSLRRRLQETQYF.